This entry lists 9 T cell receptor beta chains sequenced from one sample in a study of cytomegalovirus exposure and HLA in healthy donors. PCR was performed using 60 Vbeta and 13 Jbeta primers. Profiled with immunoSEQ multiplex PCR; TCRdb holds only in-frame clones, not every one. In the table there are some 130,000 clones, more than 80% of which are singletons. The material sequenced was PBMCs. All receptors come from a male donor in good health and CMV-seronegative.

The chain carries TRBV4-1 and TRBJ1-6, with 9 bases that match TRBD1. CDR1 MGHRA and CDR2 YSYEKL come from the germline V gene. There are 14 residues in the CDR3. J gave up 7 bases and V 5 bases, and 3 bases lay outside the gene matches. The CDR3 sequence is CASSRDRANSPLHF. The CDR3 DNA reads TGCGCCAGCAGCAGGGACAGGGCAAATTCACCCCTCCACTTT.

The chain combines TRBV10-2 with TRBJ1-1; D possibly corresponds to TRBD1 (6 bases). Germline lookup yields CDR1 WSHSY and CDR2 SAAADI. There are 13 residues in the CDR3. V dropped 6 bases and J dropped 3 bases, with 11 bases sitting between them. The CDR3 protein is CASSLDRYTEAFF. Here the CDR3 DNA reads TGCGCCAGCAGCTTAGACAGGTACACTGAAGCTTTCTTT.

The chain joins TRBV9 to TRBJ2-6; D uncertain. The CDR3 is 16 amino acids. Germline assignment: CDR1 SGDLS and CDR2 YYNGEE. Trimming pared 0 bases from V and 0 bases from J, leaving 7 bases between. The CDR3 bases are TGTGCCAGCAGCGTAGGGAGAAACTCTGGGGCCAACGTCCTGACTTTC. Protein: CASSVGRNSGANVLTF.

The J gene is TRBJ2-3, the V gene TRBV7-2, with TRBD2 identical over 12 bases. The V segment lost 7 bases and the J segment 1 base; nucleotides outside the gene matches: 6. The germline V gene encodes CDR1 SGHTA and CDR2 FQGNSA. The CDR3 contains 16 residues. The CDR3 sequence is CASNIPSGRGTDTQYF. The CDR3 DNA reads TGTGCCAGCAATATTCCTAGCGGGAGGGGCACAGATACGCAGTATTTT.

In DNA, the CDR3 is TGCGCCAGCGCCCCCTTCGAGACTAGCAACGAGCAGTACTTC. Amino acids: CASAPFETSNEQYF. V and J are TRBV4-1 and TRBJ2-7; 7 bases are a match to TRBD2. The V and J ends lost 8 bases and 5 bases, in that order; junction bases with no gene match: 12. The CDR3 has 14 amino acids. The germline gives CDR1 MGHRA, CDR2 YSYEKL.

The chain recombines TRBV7-6 with TRBJ2-1; 13 positions agree with TRBD2. Germline V gene lookup returns CDR1 SGHVS and CDR2 FNYEAQ. This CDR3 has 16 residues. V was pared by 2 bases and J by 7 bases, with 5 bases of the junction left unmatched. CDR3 bases: TGTGCCAGCAGCTTAAGGACTAGCGGGGGTAGGAATGAGCAGTTCTTC. It is translated as CASSLRTSGGRNEQFF.

The chain is built from TRBV27 and TRBJ2-1; TRBD2 is a possible D gene (6 bases). This CDR3 has 20 amino acids. Looked up from germline, CDR1 is MNHEY and CDR2 is SMNVEV (reference sequence). V lost 2 bases, J lost 0 bases, and 23 bases lay in between. The CDR3 is CASSLRTPITGGSSYNEQFF. CDR3 in DNA: TGTGCCAGCAGTTTAAGGACCCCCATTACAGGAGGGAGCTCCTACAATGAGCAGTTCTTC.

As DNA, the CDR3 is TGTGCCAGCAGCCAGCAGGTTAGTACTGAAGCTTTCTTT. It yields the protein CASSQQVSTEAFF. This chain uses TRBV7-2 with TRBJ1-1; D is unclear. V was cut by 5 bases and J by 5 bases, with 12 bases left in between. CDR3 size: 13 residues. Germline V CDR1 and CDR2: SGHTA, FQGNSA.

The CDR3 bases are TGCGCCAGCAGGGCGGGAGGTAGTCAGGATGAGCAGTTCTTC. Residues: CASRAGGSQDEQFF. The genes are TRBV5-1 and TRBJ2-1; 8 nucleotides line up with TRBD2. J gave up 8 bases and V 5 bases, and 9 bases lay outside the gene matches. This CDR3 contains 14 residues. Germline loops: CDR1 SGHRS, CDR2 YFSETQ.